Reported below is one T cell receptor (beta chain). Its specificity is not known. Trimming removed 4 bases from V and 4 bases from J; junction bases left unmatched: 2. The CDR3 runs to 13 residues. In germline, CDR1 is KGHSH, CDR2 LQKENI. Data came from immunoSEQ multiplex PCR; TCRdb stores just in-frame clones and leaves some out. This table holds hundreds of thousands of clones, around 97% found once. The entry originates in a study of shared clonotypes between healthy human individuals. Study-wide results and limits: What limited the represented genetic and exposure-history diversity was the small number of donors.

Sequenced material: naive CD4+ T cells sorted from blood. Subset meaning: CD45RA+ positively selected. The clonotype comes from a woman aged 25 to 39 in good health. The V and J genes are TRBV18 and TRBJ2-7; 9 bases are a match to TRBD2. CDR3 in DNA: TGTGCCAGCTCACAGCGGGAGGATTACGAGCAGTACTTC. This codes for CASSQREDYEQYF. Full variable domain (outside the CDR3, taken from reference TRBV18 and TRBJ2-7): NAGVMQNPRHLVRRRGQEARLRCSPMKGHSHVYWYRQLPEEGLKFMVYLQKENIIDESGMPKERFSAEFPKEGPSILRIQQVVRGDSAAYFCASSQREDYEQYFGPGTRLTVT.